A selection of T cell receptor beta chains follows, all from one sample in a study of blood T cell repertoires in COVID-19. Assay used: immunoSEQ multiplex PCR; TCRdb lists only in-frame clones, some missing. The table records over 200,000 clones, over 75% of them present only once. The source material was peripheral blood. The origin of the receptors is a human donor in a cohort sampled during active COVID-19. CDR3s include the opening cysteine and the closing phenylalanine or tryptophan. A D gene is named only where the DNA matches it firmly. Not all rows give a size; the values are once, few, many and, for expanded clones, a class.

DNA,CDR3,D,V,size,J
TGCGCCAGCAGCCAAGTAGGGGTCCTCAGCTATGGCTACACCTTC,CASSQVGVLSYGYTF,.,TRBV4-3,.,TRBJ1-2
TGTGCCAGCAGTTACTCGGGGACAGGGGACGAACACCGGGGAGCTGTTTTT,CASSYSGTGDEHRGAVF,TRBD1,TRBV6-2/TRBV6-3,.,TRBJ2-2
TGTGCCACCAGGGGGACAGGGGAGTCAGCAGATACGCAGTATTTT,CATRGTGESADTQYF,TRBD1,TRBV24-1,.,TRBJ2-3
TGCGCCAGCAGCCAAGACAGGGGGAAGAACACTGAAGCTTTCTTT,CASSQDRGKNTEAFF,TRBD1,TRBV4-3,few,TRBJ1-1
TGTGCCAGCAGCCCAATTATCAGGGGCTCTGGGGCCAACGTCCTGACTTTC,CASSPIIRGSGANVLTF,.,TRBV7-3,.,TRBJ2-6
TGTGCCAGCAGCTTCCGCCTATTCGGGACAGGGACCTACGAGCAGTACTTC,CASSFRLFGTGTYEQYF,TRBD1,TRBV7-2,.,TRBJ2-7
TGTGCCTGGACCCCGGACAGGGGCGGTCAGCCCCAGCATTTT,CAWTPDRGGQPQHF,TRBD1,TRBV30,.,TRBJ1-5
TGTGCCAGTAGTATCCCCGGGACAGGGACCTACGAGCAGTACTTC,CASSIPGTGTYEQYF,TRBD1,TRBV19,.,TRBJ2-7
TGTGCCAGCTCACCGAGGACAGGGGGGGGTGCGAACACTGAAGCTTTCTTT,CASSPRTGGGANTEAFF,TRBD1,TRBV18,.,TRBJ1-1
TGTGCCAGCAGCTTAGGGCAGAATCAGCCCCAGCATTTT,CASSLGQNQPQHF,.,TRBV7-3,.,TRBJ1-5
TGTGCCAGTAGTATCGCAGGGGTTTCTTTTGCACCCCTCCACTTT,CASSIAGVSFAPLHF,.,TRBV19,.,TRBJ1-6
TGTGCCAGCAGCGTAGGTTGGGGGGATCAGCCCCAGCATTTT,CASSVGWGDQPQHF,.,TRBV9,.,TRBJ1-5
TGTGCCAGCAGTCCAGCGGGTTCCTACAATGAGCAGTTCTTC,CASSPAGSYNEQFF,.,TRBV27,.,TRBJ2-1
TGTGCCAGCAGCGCGGGGTTGAACACTGAAGCTTTCTTT,CASSAGLNTEAFF,.,TRBV9,.,TRBJ1-1
TGTGCCAGCAGCTCAAACGGAGGGGGCTATGAAAAACTGTTTTTT,CASSSNGGGYEKLFF,TRBD1,TRBV4-2,.,TRBJ1-4
TGTGCCAGCAGTCTCCAGGGGAGCCCGTACAATGAGCAGTTCTTC,CASSLQGSPYNEQFF,.,TRBV28,.,TRBJ2-1
TGTGCCAGCAGTTACTCGCCGACAGGGTACACTGAAGCTTTCTTT,CASSYSPTGYTEAFF,TRBD1,TRBV6-6,.,TRBJ1-1
TGTGCCACCAGCAGAGCGTCGGGAACCGGGGAGCTGTTTTTT,CATSRASGTGELFF,.,TRBV15,.,TRBJ2-2
TGTGCCAGCAGTTACTCAGCCGGGACAGGAAACACCGGGGAGCTGTTTTTT,CASSYSAGTGNTGELFF,TRBD1,TRBV6-2/TRBV6-3,.,TRBJ2-2
TGTGCCAGCAGTTACGCGACAGGCCGAGGCTACACCTTC,CASSYATGRGYTF,.,TRBV6-5,.,TRBJ1-2
TGTGCCAGCTCACCCGCCCAATCCAGGGCAAATGAAAAACTGTTTTTT,CASSPAQSRANEKLFF,.,TRBV18,.,TRBJ1-4
TGTGCCAGCAGCTTAGAGGGGAGGGTTGGTCAGCCCCAGCATTTT,CASSLEGRVGQPQHF,.,TRBV7-2,few,TRBJ1-5
TGTGCCAGCAGCGGAGATTCGCGGGGTACGCAGTATTTT,CASSGDSRGTQYF,.,TRBV9,once,TRBJ2-3
TGCGCCAGCAGCTTACAGGGGTCCACTGAAGCTTTCTTT,CASSLQGSTEAFF,TRBD1,TRBV5-1,.,TRBJ1-1
TGTGCCGGGGCCTTAGCGGGAGCCTACAATGAGCAGTTCTTC,CAGALAGAYNEQFF,TRBD2,TRBV28,.,TRBJ2-1
TGTGCCAGCAGCAACGCAGCGGGGCCTAGCACAGATACGCAGTATTTT,CASSNAAGPSTDTQYF,TRBD2,TRBV6-4,.,TRBJ2-3
TGTGCCAGCAGCCGCCGGACGGACAGCTACGAGCAGTACTTC,CASSRRTDSYEQYF,.,TRBV5-5,.,TRBJ2-7
TGTGCCAGCAGCTACAGGGGGGTTAATGAAAAACTGTTTTTT,CASSYRGVNEKLFF,TRBD1,TRBV5-4,.,TRBJ1-4
TGTGCCAGCAGTAGACAGCCCTATAGCAATCAGCCCCAGCATTTT,CASSRQPYSNQPQHF,.,TRBV2,.,TRBJ1-5
TGTGCCAGCAGCTCCCCGGGACACAATAATTCACCCCTCCACTTT,CASSSPGHNNSPLHF,.,TRBV7-9,once,TRBJ1-6
TGTGCCAGTAGTTTCCGGGAGGTTCAGCCCCAGCATTTT,CASSFREVQPQHF,.,TRBV19,.,TRBJ1-5
TGCGCCAGCAGCGCACGACTAGATCTTAACACCGGGGAGCTGTTTTTT,CASSARLDLNTGELFF,.,TRBV5-1,.,TRBJ2-2
TGTGCCAGCAGCGTAGAAGGGGGGGCCTATGGCTACACCTTC,CASSVEGGAYGYTF,.,TRBV9,.,TRBJ1-2
TGTGCCAGCATGTCGACTAGCGGATCCTACGAGCAGTACTTC,CASMSTSGSYEQYF,TRBD2,TRBV27,.,TRBJ2-7
TGCGCCAGCAGTTCCACAGGGGGGTCCTACGAGCAGTACTTC,CASSSTGGSYEQYF,TRBD1,TRBV5-1,few,TRBJ2-7
TGTGCCAGCAGTTACTACAAGGGGGCAATGAGCAATCAGCCCCAGCATTTT,CASSYYKGAMSNQPQHF,TRBD1,TRBV6-7,.,TRBJ1-5
TGTGCCAGCAGCTTAGGAGCTAGCGGGAGGGCCAGGGAGACCCAGTACTTC,CASSLGASGRARETQYF,TRBD2,TRBV7-6,.,TRBJ2-5
TGTGCCAGCAGTCCGAGCCTAAGCTCCTACAATGAGCAGTTCTTC,CASSPSLSSYNEQFF,.,TRBV27,.,TRBJ2-1
TGTGCCAGCTCACCAGCGACAGGGAACAATCAGCCCCAGCATTTT,CASSPATGNNQPQHF,TRBD1,TRBV18,.,TRBJ1-5
TGTGCCAGTAAGCCAGCGGGAGGGCCCTACGAGCAGTACTTC,CASKPAGGPYEQYF,TRBD2,TRBV19,.,TRBJ2-7
TGTGCCAGCAGCTTAGCCAGGGGGCGGGAATCGAGCAATCAGCCCCAGCATTTT,CASSLARGRESSNQPQHF,TRBD1,TRBV7-8,.,TRBJ1-5
TGTGCCAGCAGCTTAGCCGGTGCGGGAGGGTCGCGGGAGCAGTACTTC,CASSLAGAGGSREQYF,TRBD2,TRBV7-6,once,TRBJ2-7
TGTGCCACCAGCTCCGGGACTAGCATTCGCACAGATACGCAGTATTTT,CATSSGTSIRTDTQYF,TRBD2,TRBV15,.,TRBJ2-3
TGCAGCGCCGGACAGGGCTCTCGGAACACTGAAGCTTTCTTT,CSAGQGSRNTEAFF,TRBD1,TRBV29-1,.,TRBJ1-1
TGTGCCAGCATCTGGGGGGGAACTGAAGCTTTCTTT,CASIWGGTEAFF,.,TRBV7-9,few,TRBJ1-1
TGTGCCTGGAGTGTAGACAGGGGGTATAGTGGCTACACCTTC,CAWSVDRGYSGYTF,TRBD1,TRBV30,.,TRBJ1-2
TGTGCCTGGACTAGTCCCTACAATGAGCAGTTCTTC,CAWTSPYNEQFF,.,TRBV30,few,TRBJ2-1
TGCGCCAGCAGCCAGGACGGGAATGGCTACACCTTC,CASSQDGNGYTF,.,TRBV5-1,once,TRBJ1-2
TGTGCCAGCAGGGACACAACGCTGAACACTGAAGCTTTCTTT,CASRDTTLNTEAFF,.,TRBV6-5,.,TRBJ1-1
TGCGCCAGCAGCCAGGCACCAGGGCCCTCTGGAAACACCATATATTTT,CASSQAPGPSGNTIYF,.,TRBV4-3,.,TRBJ1-3